This T cell receptor beta chain was observed in a study of T-cell memory formation after mild COVID-19. Turning to the study itself: Largely donor-specific TCR clusters were found. Overall study results and limits: Contracting clones from day 15 to 85 had balanced CD4/CD8; later expanders favoured CD4+. Some SARS-CoV-2-responding clones were already detected in memory before infection.

TCRdb itself ran the 5' RACE reads through MiXCR, one entry per CDR3 protein. The sample lists 550,000 to 600,000 distinct CDR3 sequences, about 20% seen once, with about 8.2% in the top ten. To note about this clonotype: The antigen is not known.

V dropped 4 bases and J dropped 2; count of bases not matched to a gene: 4. CDR1 SGHRS and CDR2 YFSETQ come from the germline V gene. The CDR3 sequence is 15 residues long. Material: PBMCs or a T cell subset sorted from them (not recorded which). The receptor was derived from an adult woman who had mild COVID-19 (a few samples of this study predate the infection). Cell type and time point are not known. The chain joins TRBV5-1 to TRBJ2-1; TRBD1 aligns across 9 bases. CDR3: CASSPNRGPYNEQFF. Here the CDR3 DNA reads TGCGCCAGCAGCCCAAACAGGGGGCCCTACAATGAGCAGTTCTTC.